The 27 T cell receptor beta chains below were found in one sample sequenced in a study of cytomegalovirus exposure and HLA in healthy donors. Both 60 Vbeta primers and 13 Jbeta primers went into the PCR. Libraries were prepared by immunoSEQ multiplex PCR; TCRdb keeps only in-frame clonotypes and omits some of them. Of about 110,000 clones in the sample, more than 60% are singletons; the top ten hold roughly 6%. The sample comprised PBMCs. The receptors shown here come from a woman aged 50 to 65 in good health and CMV-seropositive.

The rearrangement uses TRBV18 and TRBJ1-6; 8 nucleotides agree with TRBD1. The germline CDR1 and CDR2 sequences are KGHSH and LQKENI. Trimming removed 2 bases from V and 7 bases from J; junction bases left unmatched: 1. This CDR3 contains 14 residues. The CDR3 DNA follows: TGTGCCAGCTCACCAGGGACAGGCAATTCACCCCTCCACTTT. Residues: CASSPGTGNSPLHF. The complete variable domain, with remaining parts taken from reference TRBV18 and TRBJ1-6, reads NAGVMQNPRHLVRRRGQEARLRCSPMKGHSHVYWYRQLPEEGLKFMVYLQKENIIDESGMPKERFSAEFPKEGPSILRIQQVVRGDSAAYFCASSPGTGNSPLHFGNGTRLTVT.

This clone has just one count. The chain uses TRBV10-3 and TRBJ2-7; 9 nucleotides agree with TRBD2. J gave up 2 bases and V 8 bases, and 10 bases lay outside the gene matches. This CDR3 is 15 amino acids long. Germline loops: CDR1 ENHRY, CDR2 SYGVKD. In DNA form, the CDR3 reads TGTGCCATCCAGGGGAGCGGGGGGCCTCCCTACGAGCAGTACTTC. This sequence encodes CAIQGSGGPPYEQYF.

The V gene is TRBV4-3, the J gene TRBJ2-2, with TRBD2 matching over 7 bases. V gave up 2 bases and J gave up 2 bases; unmatched junction bases: 5. CDR3 size: 16 residues. Germline V gene data show CDR1 as LGHNA and CDR2 as YSLEER. The DNA for the CDR3 is TGCGCCAGCAGCCAATTTGGCGGGAGTAACACCGGGGAGCTGTTTTTT. Its translation is CASSQFGGSNTGELFF.

This chain uses TRBV5-6 with TRBJ2-7; possibly TRBD1 for D (6 bases). Looked up from germline, CDR1 is SGHDT and CDR2 is YYEEEE. Trimming took 3 bases from V and 2 from J, leaving 15 bases between them. This CDR3 has 15 residues. The CDR3: CASSYSGATAYEQYF. The CDR3 nucleotides read TGTGCCAGCAGCTATTCAGGGGCTACAGCCTACGAGCAGTACTTC.

The chain is built from TRBV7-9 and TRBJ2-3; D may be TRBD2 (7 bases). The V end was cut by 5 bases, the J end by 1 base, with 16 bases between. This CDR3 is 16 amino acids long. CDR1 and CDR2 (germline): SEHNR, FQNEAQ (reference sequence). CDR3 region: CASSPKAGARTDTQYF. Here the CDR3 DNA reads TGTGCCAGCAGCCCCAAGGCGGGGGCCCGCACAGATACGCAGTATTTT.

V usage is TRBV5-1 and J usage is TRBJ1-6; 8 positions match TRBD1. This CDR3 has 15 residues. The V segment lost 3 bases and the J segment 7 bases; nucleotides outside the gene matches: 6. Germline CDR1 reads SGHRS; CDR2 reads YFSETQ. The CDR3 sequence: CASSSGQGRNSPLHF. DNA for the CDR3: TGCGCCAGCAGCTCCGGACAGGGTCGGAATTCACCCCTCCACTTT. Together with reference TRBV5-1 and TRBJ1-6, the CDR3 gives the full variable domain: KAGVTQTPRYLIKTRGQQVTLSCSPISGHRSVSWYQQTPGQGLQFLFEYFSETQRNKGNFPGRFSGRQFSNSRSEMNVSTLELGDSALYLCASSSGQGRNSPLHFGNGTRLTVT.

V gene TRBV5-1 combines with J gene TRBJ2-4; TRBD1 matches 8 bases. In germline, CDR1 is SGHRS, CDR2 YFSETQ. Trimming cost V 0 bases and J 9 bases; bases outside gene matches: 5. CDR3 size: 14 residues. The CDR3 DNA is TGCGCCAGCAGCTTGGGACAGGGGAGTAGCATTCAGTACTTC. It encodes CASSLGQGSSIQYF. Supplemented by reference TRBV5-1 and TRBJ2-4, the full variable domain reads KAGVTQTPRYLIKTRGQQVTLSCSPISGHRSVSWYQQTPGQGLQFLFEYFSETQRNKGNFPGRFSGRQFSNSRSEMNVSTLELGDSALYLCASSLGQGSSIQYFGAGTRLSVL.

The gene calls are TRBV11-1 and TRBJ2-1; 8 positions agree with TRBD1. V was pared by 1 base and J by 7 bases, with 9 bases of the junction left unmatched. The CDR3 is made up of 16 amino acids. Germline loops: CDR1 SGHAT, CDR2 FQDESV (reference sequence). The CDR3 DNA follows: TGTGCCAGCAGCTTAGTCCCGCAGGGGGCAAGGAATGAGCAGTTCTTC. Translated, it gives CASSLVPQGARNEQFF. The whole variable domain, filled in from reference TRBV11-1 and TRBJ2-1, reads EAEVAQSPRYKITEKSQAVAFWCDPISGHATLYWYRQILGQGPELLVQFQDESVVDDSQLPKDRFSAERLKGVDSTLKIQPAELGDSAMYLCASSLVPQGARNEQFFGPGTRLTVL.

The chain links TRBV2 to TRBJ2-7; 7 bases are shared with TRBD1. Germline trimming cut 8 bases from V and 2 bases from J; bases unmatched to any gene: 3. This CDR3 spans 12 amino acids. The germline CDR1 and CDR2 sequences are SNHLY and FYNNEI. The CDR3 spells CASGTDTYEQYF. The CDR3 nucleotides are TGTGCCAGCGGGACAGATACCTACGAGCAGTACTTC.

V is TRBV5-1 and J is TRBJ1-6; 7 nucleotides line up with TRBD1. CDR1 and CDR2 from the germline V gene are SGHRS and YFSETQ. This CDR3 has 15 residues. Trimming at V came to 3 bases and at J to 8 bases, leaving 8 bases not matched to a gene. CDR3 sequence (DNA): TGCGCCAGCAGCTCATACCGGGACAGCTATTCACCCCTCCACTTT. Its translation is CASSSYRDSYSPLHF.

This clone was observed a handful of times. Additional DNA sequences in this sample encode the identical CDR3. The chain recombines TRBV7-3 with TRBJ2-1; 8 nucleotides line up with TRBD1. The CDR3 contains 16 residues. Germline V gene data show CDR1 as SGHTA and CDR2 as FQGTGA. V lost 2 bases and J lost 0; bases outside the gene matches: 3. CDR3 bases: TGTGCCAGCAGCTTAGTCGGGACAGGCTCCTACAATGAGCAGTTCTTC. Translating gives CASSLVGTGSYNEQFF.

This chain connects TRBV19 to TRBJ1-1; D remains unclear. V gave up 11 bases and J gave up 2 bases, with 21 bases separating them. This CDR3 region has 15 residues. The germline V gene has CDR1 LNHDA and CDR2 SQIVND (reference sequence). CDR3 in amino acids: CASVSGGAFNTEAFF. CDR3 coding DNA: TGTGCCTCCGTTAGTGGAGGAGCCTTCAACACTGAAGCTTTCTTT.

This clone qualifies as medium-sized. The chain is built from TRBV27 and TRBJ1-2; 7 bases map to TRBD1. Germline CDR1 reads MNHEY; CDR2 reads SMNVEV (reference sequence). The CDR3 runs 14 residues. J gave up 5 bases and V 0 bases, and 3 bases lay outside the gene matches. CDR3 sequence reads: CASSLSGGAYGYTF. For the CDR3, the DNA is TGTGCCAGCAGTTTATCAGGGGGCGCTTATGGCTACACCTTC.

This sequence joins TRBV7-9 and TRBJ1-5; TRBD1 is a possible D gene (5 bases). The germline V and J ends were trimmed by 3 bases and 6 bases, with 9 bases remaining between them. In germline, CDR1 is SEHNR, CDR2 FQNEAQ (reference sequence). CDR3 length: 13 residues. In nucleotides, the CDR3 is TGTGCCAGCAGCTTGACAGTAGGTCAGCCCCAGCATTTT. Protein product: CASSLTVGQPQHF.

This clone was picked up a small number of times. V usage is TRBV5-6 and J usage is TRBJ1-6, with D possibly TRBD1 on 5 matching bases. CDR1 SGHDT and CDR2 YYEEEE come from the germline V gene. The CDR3 is 15 amino acids. Trimming took 5 bases from V and 6 from J, leaving 15 bases between them. The CDR3 DNA reads TGTGCCAGCAGTCTACGACAGTTGGCTAATTCACCCCTCCACTTT. Its translation is CASSLRQLANSPLHF. Full variable domain (rest looked up from reference TRBV5-6 and TRBJ1-6): DAGVTQSPTHLIKTRGQQVTLRCSPKSGHDTVSWYQQALGQGPQFIFQYYEEEERQRGNFPDRFSGHQFPNYSSELNVNALLLGDSALYLCASSLRQLANSPLHFGNGTRLTVT.

J is TRBJ2-5 and V is TRBV13, with D tentatively TRBD1 (6 bases). Trimming removed 0 bases at V and 5 bases at J, with 19 bases between. The CDR3 runs 17 residues. From germline, CDR1 is PRHDT and CDR2 FYEKMQ (reference sequence). The CDR3, as DNA: TGTGCCAGCAGCTTAGGAACGAGCAGGGGAGTGGGGGAGACCCAGTACTTC. Protein sequence: CASSLGTSRGVGETQYF.

The V call is TRBV5-5, the J call TRBJ2-1, with D perhaps matching TRBD2 (6 bases). Germline V gene lookup returns CDR1 SGHKS and CDR2 YYEKEE (reference sequence). V was shortened by 4 bases and J by 9 bases, with 17 bases between the two germline ends. The length of the CDR3 is 14 residues. Written as DNA, the CDR3 is TGTGCCAGCAGCCCGGGACGCCCAGCGGGTGAGCAGTTCTTC. This gives the protein CASSPGRPAGEQFF.

This chain connects TRBV28 to TRBJ1-2; D remains ambiguous. The germline V and J ends were trimmed by 5 bases and 3 bases, with 13 bases remaining between them. The CDR3 length is 14 residues. Germline CDR1 reads MDHEN; CDR2 reads SYDVKM. For the CDR3, the DNA is TGTGCCAGCAGTCCTCCGGAGATCTACTATGGCTACACCTTC. It translates to CASSPPEIYYGYTF.

V usage is TRBV9 and J usage is TRBJ2-5; D unclear. The CDR3 is 15 residues long. The V gene lost 0 bases and the J gene lost 0 bases, with 9 bases spanning the gap. Germline CDR1 SGDLS, CDR2 YYNGEE. CDR3 sequence: CASSVDGRYQETQYF. The CDR3 DNA reads as TGTGCCAGCAGCGTAGATGGTCGGTACCAAGAGACCCAGTACTTC.

CDR3 region: CASRPDRGEAFF. The CDR3 nucleotides read TGTGCCAGCAGGCCGGACAGGGGGGAAGCTTTCTTT. The chain links TRBV5-4 to TRBJ1-1, with TRBD1 identical over 10 bases. Germline trimming cut 5 bases from V and 8 bases from J; bases unmatched to any gene: 3. Germline V gives CDR1 SGHNT, CDR2 YYREEE (reference sequence). CDR3 length: 12 amino acids.

J is TRBJ2-1 and V is TRBV7-3, with 8 bases fitting TRBD2. The trim removed 2 bases at V and 1 base at J, leaving 1 base unmatched. This CDR3 is 15 amino acids long. CDR1 and CDR2 from the germline V gene are SGHTA and FQGTGA. CDR3 residues: CASSLVAGSYNEQFF. The CDR3, as DNA: TGTGCCAGCAGCTTAGTAGCGGGGTCCTACAATGAGCAGTTCTTC.

This chain uses TRBV27 with TRBJ2-5, with 9 bases lining up with TRBD2. Losses at the gene ends were 2 bases for V and 2 bases for J; bases not matched to a gene: 6. The CDR3 runs 16 residues. Germline V CDR1 and CDR2: MNHEY, SMNVEV (reference sequence). DNA of the CDR3: TGTGCCAGCAGTTTAAAGACTAGCGGAAATCAAGAGACCCAGTACTTC. Protein sequence: CASSLKTSGNQETQYF.

This rearrangement joins TRBV25-1 to TRBJ2-2; TRBD1 agrees at 9 bases. J gave up 5 bases and V 6 bases, and 4 bases lay outside the gene matches. The V gene's germline CDR1 is MGHDK and CDR2 SYGVNS. The CDR3 loop spans 14 amino acids. The CDR3: CASRRQGGTGELFF. CDR3 nucleotide sequence: TGTGCCAGCAGGCGACAGGGGGGGACCGGGGAGCTGTTTTTT.

This clone was observed a few times. V and J are TRBV2 and TRBJ1-4; tentatively, D is TRBD1 (6 bases). Germline CDR1 reads SNHLY; CDR2 reads FYNNEI. The CDR3 spans 15 residues. Trimming removed 5 bases at V and 8 bases at J, with 18 bases between. The CDR3 DNA follows: TGTGCCAGCAGTCAAGACGGACAGAGGAGCGAAAAACTGTTTTTT. This codes for CASSQDGQRSEKLFF.

The rearrangement links TRBV6-5 to TRBJ1-2; 7 bases align to TRBD1. The CDR3 is 14 amino acids. The germline V gene has CDR1 MNHEY and CDR2 SVGAGI. V was pared by 4 bases and J by 2 bases, with 4 bases of the junction left unmatched. CDR3 residues: CASSFIQGNYGYTF. The CDR3 bases are TGTGCCAGCAGTTTCATACAGGGGAACTATGGCTACACCTTC.

This clone was seen a handful of times. At one end, the junction sequence differs from germline, possibly due to a read error. The rearrangement links TRBV7-7 to TRBJ1-3; D not certain. The germline CDR1 and CDR2 sequences are SSHAT and FNYEAQ (reference sequence). CDR3 length equals 13 residues. CDR3 loop: CASSSSSGNTIYF. DNA of the CDR3: TGTGCTAGCAGCTCCTCCTCTGGAAACACCATATATTTT.

The J gene is TRBJ2-3, the V gene TRBV18; the match to TRBD1 covers 11 bases. This CDR3 contains 16 residues. Germline V CDR1 and CDR2: KGHSH, LQKENI. V gave up 6 bases and J gave up 5 bases; unmatched junction bases: 10. The CDR3: CASSPSTGQGVDTQYF. CDR3 in DNA: TGTGCCAGCTCGCCGTCTACGGGACAGGGGGTAGATACGCAGTATTTT.